Reported below is one T cell receptor beta chain. This sample is drawn from a study of cytomegalovirus exposure and HLA in healthy donors. The repertoire was sequenced with immunoSEQ multiplex PCR; TCRdb's copy has only in-frame clones and lacks some. Here the sample spans under 200,000 clones, about 96% being singletons. V lost 6 bases, J lost 2 bases, and 13 bases lay in between. CDR1 is ENHRY and CDR2 is SYGVKD in the germline V gene. The CDR3 sequence is 14 residues long. Material for sequencing was PBMCs. This TCR was sampled from a woman younger than 35 in good health and CMV-seronegative. V and J are TRBV10-3 and TRBJ1-1; D is possibly TRBD1 (5 bases). Here the CDR3 reads CAISKTTENTEAFF. The DNA for the CDR3 is TGTGCCATCAGCAAAACGACAGAAAACACTGAAGCTTTCTTT.